This T cell receptor beta chain was recovered during a study of control samples from healthy donors and cancer patients. Profiling relied on immunoSEQ multiplex PCR, and the TCRdb table lists in-frame clones only, not all of them. The table records about 120,000 clones, roughly 90% of them present only once. This clone has just one count. The specimen was blood. The sequence came from a man between 18 and 29 years old in good health.

The CDR3 sequence is CSASGDVTDTQYF. The CDR3 DNA sequence: TGCAGTGCTAGTGGGGACGTCACAGATACGCAGTATTTT. The rearrangement uses TRBV20-1 and TRBJ2-3, with D perhaps assigned TRBD1 or TRBD2 (5 bases each). The CDR3 is 13 residues long. Germline V gene lookup returns CDR1 DFQATT and CDR2 SNEGSKA (reference sequence). V shed 3 bases and J shed 2 bases, with 9 bases lying between them.